This entry is about one T cell receptor beta chain. Its antigen remains unidentified. Trimming shortened V by 5 bases and J by 2 bases, and 25 bases separated the two germline ends. Looked up from germline, CDR1 is SEHNR and CDR2 is FQNEAQ (reference sequence). This CDR3 has 18 amino acids. These data originate in a study of shared clonotypes between healthy human individuals. Regarding the study as a whole: Clonotypes which were not shared had lower generation probabilities than clonotypes that all four donors shared.

Data came from immunoSEQ multiplex PCR; TCRdb stores just in-frame clones and leaves some out. The repertoire holds 2 million to 2.5 million clones, with over 85% as singletons. The chain uses TRBV7-9 and TRBJ2-7, with D possibly matching TRBD2 (6 bases). This clonotype was sampled from a man aged 18 to 29 in good health. Some clones in this sample may be carry-over from other donors' samples. Sequenced: naive CD4+ T cells from PBMCs. Subset noted: CD45RA+ positively selected. CDR3 amino acids: CASSRQPTLAEKPYEQYF. The CDR3 nucleotides are TGTGCCAGCAGCAGACAGCCCACCTTAGCGGAAAAGCCCTACGAGCAGTACTTC.